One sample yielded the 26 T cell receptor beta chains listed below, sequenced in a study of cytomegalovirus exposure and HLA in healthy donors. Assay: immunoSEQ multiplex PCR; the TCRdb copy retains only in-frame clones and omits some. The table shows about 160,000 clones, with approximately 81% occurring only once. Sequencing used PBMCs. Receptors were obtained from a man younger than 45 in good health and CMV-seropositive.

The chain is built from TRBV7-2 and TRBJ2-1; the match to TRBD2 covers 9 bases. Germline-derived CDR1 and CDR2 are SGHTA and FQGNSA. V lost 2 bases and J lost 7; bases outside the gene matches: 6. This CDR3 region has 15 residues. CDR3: CASSLYGGGVNEQFF. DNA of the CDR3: TGTGCCAGCAGCTTATATGGCGGGGGGGTTAATGAGCAGTTCTTC.

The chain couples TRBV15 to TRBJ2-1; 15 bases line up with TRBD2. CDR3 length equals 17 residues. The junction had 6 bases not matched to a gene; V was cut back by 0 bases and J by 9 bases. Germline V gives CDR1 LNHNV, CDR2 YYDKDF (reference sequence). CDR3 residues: CATSRERTSGRAFEQFF. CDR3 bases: TGTGCCACCAGCAGAGAACGGACTAGCGGGAGGGCCTTTGAGCAGTTCTTC. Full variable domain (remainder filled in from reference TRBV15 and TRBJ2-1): DAMVIQNPRYQVTQFGKPVTLSCSQTLNHNVMYWYQQKSSQAPKLLFHYYDKDFNNEADTPDNFQSRRPNTSFCFLDIRSPGLGDTAMYLCATSRERTSGRAFEQFFGPGTRLTVL.

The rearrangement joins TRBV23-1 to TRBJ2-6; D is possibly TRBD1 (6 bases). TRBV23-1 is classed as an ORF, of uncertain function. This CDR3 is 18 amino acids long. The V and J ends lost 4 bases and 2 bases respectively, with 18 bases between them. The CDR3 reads CASSPPGRGGTGANVLTF. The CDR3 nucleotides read TGCGCCAGCAGTCCCCCGGGCAGGGGCGGCACTGGGGCCAACGTCCTGACTTTC.

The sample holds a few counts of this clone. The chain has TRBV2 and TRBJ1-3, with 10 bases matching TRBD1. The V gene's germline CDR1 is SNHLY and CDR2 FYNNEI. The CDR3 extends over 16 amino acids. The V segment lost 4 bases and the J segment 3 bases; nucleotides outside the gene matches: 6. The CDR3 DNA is TGTGCCAGCAGTGCCGGGACAGGGGCACTTGGAAACACCATATATTTT. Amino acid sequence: CASSAGTGALGNTIYF.

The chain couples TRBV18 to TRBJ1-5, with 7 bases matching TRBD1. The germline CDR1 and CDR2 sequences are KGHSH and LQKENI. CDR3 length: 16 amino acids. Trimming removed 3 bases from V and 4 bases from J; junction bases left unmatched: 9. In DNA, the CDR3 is TGTGCCAGCTCACCGTGGACAGGAGTAAGGAATCAGCCCCAGCATTTT. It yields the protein CASSPWTGVRNQPQHF.

As DNA, the CDR3 is TGCGCCAGCAGCCAAGAAGGCAGGGGCGCAGACTATGGCTACACCTTC. Its protein product is CASSQEGRGADYGYTF. V is TRBV4-3 and J is TRBJ1-2; possibly TRBD1 for D (6 bases). The CDR3 has 16 amino acids. The V end lost 0 bases, the J end lost 3 bases, and 14 bases lay between the germline ends. CDR1 and CDR2 (germline): LGHNA, YSLEER.

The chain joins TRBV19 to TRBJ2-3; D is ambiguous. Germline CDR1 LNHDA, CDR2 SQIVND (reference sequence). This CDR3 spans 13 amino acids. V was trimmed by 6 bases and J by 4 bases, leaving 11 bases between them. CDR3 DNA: TGTGCCAGTAGGGCCCCCAACCCAGATACGCAGTATTTT. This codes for CASRAPNPDTQYF.

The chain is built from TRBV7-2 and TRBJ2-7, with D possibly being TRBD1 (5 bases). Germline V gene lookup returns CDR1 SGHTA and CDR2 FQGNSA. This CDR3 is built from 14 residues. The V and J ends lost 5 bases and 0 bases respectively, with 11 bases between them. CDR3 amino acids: CASSPYRSSYEQYF. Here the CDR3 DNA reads TGTGCCAGCAGCCCGTACAGGAGCTCCTACGAGCAGTACTTC.

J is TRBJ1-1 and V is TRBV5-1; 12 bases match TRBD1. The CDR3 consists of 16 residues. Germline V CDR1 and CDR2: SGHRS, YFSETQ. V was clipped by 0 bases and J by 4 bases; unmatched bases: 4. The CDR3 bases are TGCGCCAGCAGCTTGGACCTGGGACAGGGGGCCACTGAAGCTTTCTTT. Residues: CASSLDLGQGATEAFF.

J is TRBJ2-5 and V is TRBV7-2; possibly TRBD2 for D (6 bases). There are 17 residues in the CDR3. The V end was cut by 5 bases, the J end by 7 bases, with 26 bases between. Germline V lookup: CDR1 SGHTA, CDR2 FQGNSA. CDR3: CASSPRGTRGVPWTQYF. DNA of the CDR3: TGTGCCAGCAGCCCGAGGGGAACGCGGGGAGTCCCATGGACCCAGTACTTC. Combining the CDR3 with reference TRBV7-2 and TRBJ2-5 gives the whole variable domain GAGVSQSPSNKVTEKGKDVELRCDPISGHTALYWYRQSLGQGLEFLIYFQGNSAPDKSGLPSDRFSAERTGGSVSTLTIQRTQQEDSAVYLCASSPRGTRGVPWTQYFGPGTRLLVL.

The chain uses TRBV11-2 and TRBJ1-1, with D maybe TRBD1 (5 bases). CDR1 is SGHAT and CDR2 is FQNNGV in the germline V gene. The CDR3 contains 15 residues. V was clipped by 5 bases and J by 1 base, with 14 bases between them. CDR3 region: CASSIQTATNTEAFF. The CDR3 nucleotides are TGTGCCAGCAGCATACAGACAGCGACGAACACTGAAGCTTTCTTT.

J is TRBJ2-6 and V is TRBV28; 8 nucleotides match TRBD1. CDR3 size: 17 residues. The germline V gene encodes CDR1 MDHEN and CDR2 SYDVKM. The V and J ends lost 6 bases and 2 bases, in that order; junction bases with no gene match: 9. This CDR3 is CASSTQGAPPGANVLTF. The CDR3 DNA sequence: TGTGCCAGCAGCACGCAGGGGGCGCCCCCTGGGGCCAACGTCCTGACTTTC.

CDR3 loop: CASSLQKGQGNEQFF. As DNA, the CDR3 is TGTGCCAGCAGTTTACAAAAAGGACAGGGAAATGAGCAGTTCTTC. The chain has TRBV28 and TRBJ2-1; 8 bases line up with TRBD1. This CDR3 contains 15 residues. The J segment lost 7 bases and the V segment lost 2 bases, leaving 7 bases of the junction unmatched. CDR1 MDHEN and CDR2 SYDVKM come from the germline V gene.

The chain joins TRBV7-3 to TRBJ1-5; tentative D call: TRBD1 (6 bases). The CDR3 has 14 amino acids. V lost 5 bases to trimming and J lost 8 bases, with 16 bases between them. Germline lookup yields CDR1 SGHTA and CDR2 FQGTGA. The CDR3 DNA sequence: TGTGCCAGCAGCAAGACAGGTTTGAGGGAGCCCCAGCATTTT. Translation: CASSKTGLREPQHF. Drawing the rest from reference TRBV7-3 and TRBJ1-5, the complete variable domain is GAGVSQTPSNKVTEKGKYVELRCDPISGHTALYWYRQSLGQGPEFLIYFQGTGAADDSGLPNDRFFAVRPEGSVSTLKIQRTERGDSAVYLCASSKTGLREPQHFGDGTRLSIL.

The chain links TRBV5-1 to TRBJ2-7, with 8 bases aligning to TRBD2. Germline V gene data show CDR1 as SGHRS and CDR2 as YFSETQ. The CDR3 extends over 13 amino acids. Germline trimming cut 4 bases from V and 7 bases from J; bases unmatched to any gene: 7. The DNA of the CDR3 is TGCGCCAGCAGCCCACCCGCGGGGGGAGAGCAGTACTTC. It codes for CASSPPAGGEQYF.

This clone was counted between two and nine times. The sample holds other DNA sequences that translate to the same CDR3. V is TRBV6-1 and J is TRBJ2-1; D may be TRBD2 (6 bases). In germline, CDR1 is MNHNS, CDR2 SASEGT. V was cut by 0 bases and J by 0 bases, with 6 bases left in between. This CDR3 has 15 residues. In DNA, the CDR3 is TGTGCCAGCAGTGAAGCGGGAGGCTCCTACAATGAGCAGTTCTTC. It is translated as CASSEAGGSYNEQFF.

CDR3: CASRTDRGGGYTF. The CDR3 nucleotides read TGTGCCAGCAGAACCGACAGGGGGGGAGGCTACACCTTC. The V call is TRBV28, the J call TRBJ1-2; TRBD1 matches 9 bases. CDR1 MDHEN and CDR2 SYDVKM come from the germline V gene. V was pared by 6 bases and J by 8 bases, with 7 bases of the junction left unmatched. The CDR3 spans 13 residues.

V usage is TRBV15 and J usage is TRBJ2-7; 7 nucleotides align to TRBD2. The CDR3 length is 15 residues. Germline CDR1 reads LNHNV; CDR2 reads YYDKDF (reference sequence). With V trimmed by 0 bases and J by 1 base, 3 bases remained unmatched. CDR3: CATSRDIGGSYEQYF. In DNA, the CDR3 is TGTGCCACCAGCAGAGATATCGGGGGGTCCTACGAGCAGTACTTC.

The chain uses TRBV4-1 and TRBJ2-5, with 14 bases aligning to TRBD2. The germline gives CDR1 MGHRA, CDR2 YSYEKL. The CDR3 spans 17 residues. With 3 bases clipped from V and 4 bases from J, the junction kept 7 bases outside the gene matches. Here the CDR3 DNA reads TGCGCCAGCAGCCAGGGGACTAGCGGGAGAGGGGGAGAGACCCAGTACTTC. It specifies CASSQGTSGRGGETQYF.

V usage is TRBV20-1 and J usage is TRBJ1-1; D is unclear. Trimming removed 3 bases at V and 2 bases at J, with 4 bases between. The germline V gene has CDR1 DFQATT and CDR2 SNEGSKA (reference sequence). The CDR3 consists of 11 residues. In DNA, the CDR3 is TGCAGTGCTAGCTTAAACACTGAAGCTTTCTTT. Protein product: CSASLNTEAFF.

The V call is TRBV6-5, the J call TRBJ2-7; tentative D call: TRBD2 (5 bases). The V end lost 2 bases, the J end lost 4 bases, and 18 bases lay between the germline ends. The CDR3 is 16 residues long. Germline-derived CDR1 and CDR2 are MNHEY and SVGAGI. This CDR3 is CASSYLAPVGGYEQYF. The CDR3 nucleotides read TGTGCCAGCAGTTACCTAGCCCCAGTAGGCGGTTACGAGCAGTACTTC.

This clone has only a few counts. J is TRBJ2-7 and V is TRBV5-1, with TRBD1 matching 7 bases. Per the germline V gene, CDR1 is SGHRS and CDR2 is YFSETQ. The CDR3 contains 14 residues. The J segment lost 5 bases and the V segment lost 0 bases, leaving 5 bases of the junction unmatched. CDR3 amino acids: CASSLERGRDEQYF. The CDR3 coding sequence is TGCGCCAGCAGCTTGGAAAGGGGGCGCGACGAGCAGTACTTC.

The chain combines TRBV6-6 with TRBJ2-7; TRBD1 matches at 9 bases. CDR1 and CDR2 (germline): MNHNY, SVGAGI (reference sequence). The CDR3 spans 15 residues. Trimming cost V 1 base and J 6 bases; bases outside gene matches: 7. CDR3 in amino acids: CASSYFPDRGSEQYF. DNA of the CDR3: TGTGCCAGCAGTTACTTTCCGGACAGGGGTTCCGAGCAGTACTTC.

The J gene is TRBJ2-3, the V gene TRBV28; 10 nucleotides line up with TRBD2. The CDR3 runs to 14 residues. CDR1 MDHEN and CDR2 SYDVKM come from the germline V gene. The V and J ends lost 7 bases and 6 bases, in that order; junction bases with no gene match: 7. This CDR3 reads CASMKREGPDTQYF. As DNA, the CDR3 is TGTGCCAGCATGAAGCGGGAGGGCCCCGATACGCAGTATTTT.

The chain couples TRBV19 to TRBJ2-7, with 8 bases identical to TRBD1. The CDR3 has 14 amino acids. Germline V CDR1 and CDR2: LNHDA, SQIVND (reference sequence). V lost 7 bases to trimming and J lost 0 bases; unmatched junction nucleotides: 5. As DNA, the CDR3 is TGTGCCAGTAAGAAGGACAGGGACTCCTACGAGCAGTACTTC. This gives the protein CASKKDRDSYEQYF.

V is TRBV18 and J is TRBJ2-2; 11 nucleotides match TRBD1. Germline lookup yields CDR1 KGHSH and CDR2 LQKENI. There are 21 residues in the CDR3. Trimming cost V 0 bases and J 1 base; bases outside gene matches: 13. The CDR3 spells CASSPPNHRGQGAWNTGELFF. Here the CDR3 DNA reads TGTGCCAGCTCACCACCAAACCACCGTGGACAGGGGGCTTGGAACACCGGGGAGCTGTTTTTT.